The 9 T cell receptor beta chains below were found in one sample sequenced in a study of T-cell reconstitution after alpha-beta-depleted transplantation in children. This sample's TCRbeta library carried unique molecular identifier barcodes. TCRdb passed the PCR reads through MiXCR, listing each CDR3 protein once. The sample has under 450,000 distinct CDR3 sequences; more than 10% are singletons. The source material was PBMCs, sampled from the stem cell graft. The origin of the receptors is a human donor who donated a stem cell graft to a child with Fanconi anemia.

This clonotype was detected only a few times. The CDR3 sequence is CASSSSSVNEQYF. The CDR3 DNA follows: TGTGCCAGCAGCTCGAGTAGCGTCAACGAGCAGTACTTC. The chain recombines TRBV5-5 with TRBJ2-7; perhaps TRBD2 as D (5 bases). Trimming removed 3 bases from V and 5 bases from J, with 12 bases in between. Germline V gene lookup returns CDR1 SGHKS and CDR2 YYEKEE (reference sequence). CDR3 length equals 13 residues.

This clonotype showed up just a few times. The chain couples TRBV20-1 to TRBJ2-6, with TRBD1 identical over 9 bases. CDR3 length equals 19 residues. The germline gives CDR1 DFQATT, CDR2 SNEGSKA (reference sequence). The trim removed 5 bases at V and 2 bases at J, leaving 16 bases unmatched. The chain's CDR3 is CSAAPPGQGGLPGANVLTF. The CDR3 DNA reads as TGCAGTGCTGCTCCACCGGGACAGGGTGGCCTCCCTGGGGCCAACGTCCTGACTTTC.

In this sample, this clonotype turned up many times. The chain employs TRBV12-5 and TRBJ1-1; 8 bases map to TRBD1. The length of the CDR3 is 14 residues. Germline V gives CDR1 LGHNT, CDR2 FRNRAP. Trimming removed 6 bases from V and 3 bases from J; junction bases left unmatched: 6. The CDR3: CASGSGQGHTEAFF. The CDR3 bases are TGTGCTAGTGGCTCCGGACAGGGTCACACTGAAGCTTTCTTT. Supplemented by reference TRBV12-5 and TRBJ1-1, the full variable domain reads DARVTQTPRHKVTEMGQEVTMRCQPILGHNTVFWYRQTMMQGLELLAYFRNRAPLDDSGMPKDRFSAEMPDATLATLKIQPSEPRDSAVYFCASGSGQGHTEAFFGQGTRLTVV.

The chain has TRBV20-1 and TRBJ1-2, with D possibly TRBD1 on 5 matching bases. CDR3 length: 12 residues. The germline V gene has CDR1 DFQATT and CDR2 SNEGSKA (reference sequence). V lost 5 bases and J lost 6, with 13 bases in between. CDR3 nucleotides: TGCAGTGCTGGTGAGGGGTTTGATGGCTACACCTTC. Translation gives CSAGEGFDGYTF.

The chain employs TRBV18 and TRBJ2-3, with D unclear. V lost 6 bases and J 6 bases, leaving 16 bases between the germline ends. Germline V CDR1 and CDR2: KGHSH, LQKENI. The CDR3 contains 14 residues. This CDR3 is CASSQTSRVDTQYF. CDR3 sequence (DNA): TGTGCCAGCTCCCAGACCTCACGGGTGGATACGCAGTATTTT. The full variable domain, with the rest looked up from reference TRBV18 and TRBJ2-3, is NAGVMQNPRHLVRRRGQEARLRCSPMKGHSHVYWYRQLPEEGLKFMVYLQKENIIDESGMPKERFSAEFPKEGPSILRIQQVVRGDSAAYFCASSQTSRVDTQYFGPGTRLTVL.

V and J are TRBV20-1 and TRBJ2-5; possible D gene TRBD1, 5 bases. This CDR3 has 13 residues. The germline V gene encodes CDR1 DFQATT and CDR2 SNEGSKA (reference sequence). V lost 3 bases and J 4 bases, leaving 12 bases between the germline ends. The CDR3 DNA follows: TGCAGTGCTAGCAAGGGGCTCAGAGAGACCCAGTACTTC. Protein sequence: CSASKGLRETQYF.

This clonotype came up many times. The V call is TRBV29-1, the J call TRBJ2-4; 10 positions agree with TRBD2. V shed 5 bases, J shed 12 bases, and the junction held 13 bases outside the gene matches. The germline gives CDR1 SQVTM, CDR2 ANQGSEA. This CDR3 contains 14 residues. The chain's CDR3 is CSVSQGTSGEYQYF. The CDR3 DNA follows: TGCAGCGTTTCCCAGGGAACTAGCGGGGAATATCAGTACTTC.

This clonotype has a handful of counts. The chain has TRBV7-9 and TRBJ1-5; 10 nucleotides line up with TRBD1. Germline V lookup: CDR1 SEHNR, CDR2 FQNEAQ (reference sequence). The CDR3 is 13 residues long. The junction had 5 bases not matched to a gene; V was cut back by 6 bases and J by 9 bases. The CDR3 loop reads CASRGTGDGPQHF. CDR3 bases: TGTGCCAGCAGGGGGACAGGGGATGGGCCCCAGCATTTT.

The table lists this clonotype with a few counts. CDR3 DNA: TGTGCCAGCAGTCCCCCTGTGGGGCAGACCCAGTACTTC. This gives the protein CASSPPVGQTQYF. The rearrangement joins TRBV6-2 or TRBV6-3 to TRBJ2-5, with D perhaps matching TRBD1 (5 bases). CDR1 and CDR2 (germline): MNHEY, SVGEGT. V lost 5 bases, J lost 6 bases, and 13 bases lay in between. The CDR3 consists of 13 residues.